The rows below give T cell receptor beta chains drawn from one sample of a study of blood T cell repertoires in COVID-19. The table came from immunoSEQ multiplex PCR; TCRdb's copy has only in-frame clones and leaves some out. The table includes 300,000 to 350,000 clones, 87% detected once. The sample was peripheral blood. Every receptor here comes from a man aged 25-40 years with COVID-19, enrolled during active disease. Each CDR3 is given with its conserved first and last residue.

v_call,cdr3_length,cdr3_aa
TRBV7-9,11,CASSLSDTIYF
TRBV4-2,16,CASSKATGGGQETQYF
TRBV28,15,CASSFAGLGRNEQFF
TRBV5-1,15,CASSLIAGVNTEAFF
TRBV19,13,CASSPQGWETQYF
TRBV6-1,18,CASSDRTKGLAGGYEQYF
TRBV7-2,16,CASSLSGTGGNYGYTF
TRBV9,15,CASSVEGRAYTEAFF
TRBV29-1,14,CSVEGQGAGGELFF
TRBV29-1,14,CSVEERQGYTEAFF
TRBV5-6,18,CASSLYSLPTEKNTEAFF
TRBV28,14,CASSYAQGTTEAFF
TRBV3-1/TRBV3-2,11,CASRLYNEQFF
TRBV7-5,15,CARSPGEGVDTEAFF
TRBV11-2,14,CASSLDQGAYGYTF
TRBV18,15,CASSPANSVSYEQYF
TRBV7-2,16,CASSPSTGGRIETQYF
TRBV27,13,CASSLQSGNEQFF
TRBV12-5,15,CASGLGRGGAYGYTF
TRBV4-2,17,CASSQGTQGAYTDTQYF
TRBV7-9,14,CASSPGQGPHEQYF
TRBV7-6,15,CASSPSGRFTGELFF
TRBV10-3,14,CAISGGGFNQPQHF
TRBV27,14,CASISVGAGTEAFF
TRBV5-4,16,CASTRRDSIYNSPLHF
TRBV6-6,16,CASSYHRTGAQETQYF
TRBV24-1,16,CATSEWTGLNTDTQYF
TRBV18,16,CASSSRASGQPYEQYF
TRBV5-1,17,CASSLALAGGTSYEQYF
TRBV5-4,16,CASSPWTGGGQETQYF
TRBV7-8,16,CASSSKGGGASDTQYF
TRBV7-9,13,CASSSMTLYEQYF
TRBV5-6,16,CASSQLLAGGPYEQFF
TRBV5-1,14,CASCRGQVRDTQYF
TRBV24-1,13,CATSVRENQPQHF
TRBV9,13,CASSGDRRNEQFF
TRBV28,15,CASLGTDRAYYGYTF
TRBV6-2/TRBV6-3,16,CASSYSSQADHYEQYF
TRBV18,14,CASSPPGRAWEQYF
TRBV14,16,CASSQYRAVFLYEQYF
TRBV6-6,20,CASSGGPRGVRIVGTDTQYF
TRBV7-9,15,CASSPGQGYNSPLHF
TRBV2,13,CASTRARGYGYTF
TRBV6-5,13,CASRQGGPYGYTF
TRBV3-1/TRBV3-2,13,CASSQRRGTEAFF
TRBV21-1,16,CARWDRGRPTNEKLFF
TRBV3-1/TRBV3-2,17,CASSQRAPGGFGNTIYF
TRBV6-5,14,CASSYERHTDTQYF
TRBV20-1,14,CSASALALKETQYF
TRBV28,12,CASSLWSTEQFF
TRBV7-9,13,CASSQSGGTEAFF
TRBV9,14,CASSAGQGNTEAFF
TRBV6-5,13,CASSRTGYNEQFF
TRBV7-9,15,CASSPTGGLRNEQFF
TRBV28,15,CASSLSGQGRSPLHF
TRBV29-1,14,CSVALAGTTGELFF
TRBV2,12,CASSDSNYGYTF
TRBV28,15,CASSSGGLGNEKLFF
TRBV18,14,CASSSGTAYYEQYF